The sequence of this T cell receptor beta chain was determined in a study of blood T cell repertoires in COVID-19. Overall study context: Samples taken during acute and convalescent COVID-19 were collected in the United States, Italy and Spain. T cells, B-cell-depleted T cells, or PBMCs provided the cDNA or gDNA that served as material.

The assay was immunoSEQ multiplex PCR, and TCRdb's table has in-frame clones only and misses some. The top ten clones hold approximately 6.8% of a sample with around 99,000 clones, approximately 89% of them seen once. This CDR3 has 16 amino acids. V was cut by 2 bases and J by 3 bases, with 14 bases left in between. Looked up from germline, CDR1 is SGHAT and CDR2 is FQNNGV. J is TRBJ2-1 and V is TRBV11-2; TRBD1 might be the D (6 bases). Material for sequencing was peripheral blood. This clonotype was sampled from a man aged 50 to 59 with active or convalescent COVID-19. This chain's CDR3 is CASSLSPRQVYNEQFF. DNA of the CDR3: TGTGCCAGCAGCTTATCGCCCCGACAGGTCTACAATGAGCAGTTCTTC. Drawing the rest from reference TRBV11-2 and TRBJ2-1, the complete variable domain is EAGVAQSPRYKIIEKRQSVAFWCNPISGHATLYWYQQILGQGPKLLIQFQNNGVVDDSQLPKDRFSAERLKGVDSTLKIQPAKLEDSAVYLCASSLSPRQVYNEQFFGPGTRLTVL.